The rows below give T cell receptor beta chains drawn from one sample of a study of shared clonotypes between healthy human individuals. Profiling relied on immunoSEQ multiplex PCR, and the TCRdb table lists in-frame clones only, not all of them. The sample lists 2,500,000 or so clones, around 93% seen once, with 0.37% in the top ten. Sample: naive CD4+ T cells from PBMCs. These receptors were obtained from a man between 18 and 29 years old in good health. Some clones in this sample may be carry-over from other donors' samples. CDR3s include the opening cysteine and the closing phenylalanine or tryptophan. A D gene is named only where the DNA matches it firmly. Expanded clones get a size class; other rows say once, few or many, or leave the size out.

V: TRBV28; J: TRBJ1-3; size: .; D: .; DNA: TGTGCCAGCAGTCCCGCCGGGGAAGTCTCTGGAAACACCATATATTTT; CDR3: CASSPAGEVSGNTIYF
V: TRBV10-3; J: TRBJ2-3; size: .; D: .; DNA: TGTGCCATCAGTGAGTCTCCGGGTGGGACAGATACGCAGTATTTT; CDR3: CAISESPGGTDTQYF
V: TRBV2; J: TRBJ1-1; size: .; D: .; DNA: TGTGCCAGCACCGGGGACTATGGCACTGAAGCTTTCTTT; CDR3: CASTGDYGTEAFF
V: TRBV28; J: TRBJ2-7; size: .; D: TRBD2; DNA: TGTGCCAGCAGTCCACCTAGCGGGGTGAGCTCCTACGAGCAGTACTTC; CDR3: CASSPPSGVSSYEQYF
V: TRBV29-1; J: TRBJ2-7; size: .; D: TRBD2; DNA: TGCAGTGGATATAGCGGGAGTCACGAGCAGTACTTC; CDR3: CSGYSGSHEQYF
V: TRBV28; J: TRBJ1-1; size: .; D: .; DNA: TGTGCCAGCAGTTTACCGGGCACTGAAGCTTTCTTT; CDR3: CASSLPGTEAFF
V: TRBV4-2; J: TRBJ2-1; size: .; D: TRBD1; DNA: TGTGCCAGCAGCCCCACCGGACAGGGAAACTACAATGAGCAGTTCTTC; CDR3: CASSPTGQGNYNEQFF
V: TRBV9; J: TRBJ2-7; size: .; D: TRBD2; DNA: TGTGCCAGCAGCCCTAGCCCAACTAGCGCATACGAGCAGTACTTC; CDR3: CASSPSPTSAYEQYF
V: TRBV6-1; J: TRBJ2-7; size: .; D: .; DNA: TGTGCCAGCAGTGAAGCGCAGGTAGCCCTTTCCTACGAGCAGTACTTC; CDR3: CASSEAQVALSYEQYF
V: TRBV7-9; J: TRBJ2-7; size: .; D: TRBD2; DNA: TGTGCCAGCAGCCAAAGGACTAGCGGGCTGTACGAGCAGTACTTC; CDR3: CASSQRTSGLYEQYF
V: TRBV20-1; J: TRBJ2-7; size: few; D: .; DNA: TGCAGTGCTAGTCTTACCTACGAGCAGTACTTC; CDR3: CSASLTYEQYF
V: TRBV7-3; J: TRBJ2-1; size: .; D: TRBD1; DNA: TGTGCCAGCAGCCCGGACAGGTGGGCCAATGAGCAGTTCTTC; CDR3: CASSPDRWANEQFF
V: TRBV6-1; J: TRBJ2-4; size: .; D: TRBD2; DNA: TGTGCCAGCAGTGAACATAGGACTAGGAGAACCCTAGCCAAAAACATTCAGTACTTC; CDR3: CASSEHRTRRTLAKNIQYF
V: TRBV10-3; J: TRBJ2-7; size: once; D: .; DNA: TGTGCCATCAGGGTCTATAAGTCGGGTGTTGAGCAGTACTTC; CDR3: CAIRVYKSGVEQYF
V: TRBV7-6; J: TRBJ2-1; size: once; D: TRBD1; DNA: TGTGCCAGCAGCCCCCCCGGGACAGCCTTCTCCTACAATGAGCAGTTCTTC; CDR3: CASSPPGTAFSYNEQFF
V: TRBV5-1; J: TRBJ2-6; size: .; D: .; DNA: TGCGCCAGCAGCTTAACAGGGCCCGGGGCCAACGTCCTGACTTTC; CDR3: CASSLTGPGANVLTF
V: TRBV6-1; J: TRBJ2-3; size: few; D: TRBD1; DNA: TGTGCCAGCAGCGACAGGGGAGGCACAGATACGCAGTATTTT; CDR3: CASSDRGGTDTQYF
V: TRBV5-8; J: TRBJ2-3; size: .; D: TRBD1; DNA: TGTGCCAGCAGCTCGACAGGGGGCCTAGATACGCAGTATTTT; CDR3: CASSSTGGLDTQYF
V: TRBV9; J: TRBJ2-1; size: once; D: TRBD2; DNA: TGTGCCGGCAGCCCGCGGACTAGCGGCCACAATGAGCAGTTCTTC; CDR3: CAGSPRTSGHNEQFF
V: TRBV28; J: TRBJ2-7; size: .; D: .; DNA: TGTGCCAGCAGTTCTGGTCTACGGGCAGCCAGAACCTACGAGCAGTACTTC; CDR3: CASSSGLRAARTYEQYF
V: TRBV28; J: TRBJ2-4; size: .; D: TRBD1; DNA: TGTGCCAGCAGTGAATTATATGGGACAGGAGTAGCCAAAAACATTCAGTACTTC; CDR3: CASSELYGTGVAKNIQYF
V: TRBV5-1; J: TRBJ2-2; size: .; D: TRBD1; DNA: TGCGCCAGCAGCCCGTCCCCGGGACAGGCTTTCACCGGGGAGCTGTTTTTT; CDR3: CASSPSPGQAFTGELFF
V: TRBV5-1; J: TRBJ1-2; size: once; D: .; DNA: TGCGCCAGCAGCTTGGAGGTGGCCGACTATGGCTACACCTTC; CDR3: CASSLEVADYGYTF
V: TRBV7-3; J: TRBJ2-3; size: .; D: TRBD2; DNA: TGTGCCAGCAGCCCAATCGGACTAGCGGGAGGTGGCGATACGCAGTATTTT; CDR3: CASSPIGLAGGGDTQYF
V: TRBV6-5; J: TRBJ1-5; size: few; D: .; DNA: TGTGCCAGCAGCCTCGACAGGAGCAATCAGCCCCAGCATTTT; CDR3: CASSLDRSNQPQHF
V: TRBV10-3; J: TRBJ2-7; size: .; D: .; DNA: TGTGCCACCTATCACACTTCCTCCTCCTACGAGCAGTACTTC; CDR3: CATYHTSSSYEQYF
V: TRBV14; J: TRBJ2-5; size: .; D: .; DNA: TGTGCCAGCAGCCCCCGGAGGGGAGAGACCCAGTACTTC; CDR3: CASSPRRGETQYF
V: TRBV18; J: TRBJ1-2; size: .; D: TRBD1; DNA: TGCGCCAGCTCACCTCAAGACAGGGGCAGCTCTGGCTACACCTTC; CDR3: CASSPQDRGSSGYTF
V: TRBV7-3; J: TRBJ1-1; size: once; D: .; DNA: TGTGCCAGCAGCTTAACACAGGGCACTGAAGCTTTCTTT; CDR3: CASSLTQGTEAFF
V: TRBV28; J: TRBJ2-3; size: .; D: .; DNA: TGTGCCAGCAATTCAGGAGAGGCAGATACGCAGTATTTT; CDR3: CASNSGEADTQYF
V: TRBV6-5; J: TRBJ2-4; size: once; D: .; DNA: TGTGCCAGCAGTTACAGGGGCGCCAAAAACATTCAGTACTTC; CDR3: CASSYRGAKNIQYF
V: TRBV9; J: TRBJ2-7; size: .; D: TRBD1; DNA: TGTGCCAGCGCCCCGGGACAGGGGGCGTTCGAGCAGTACTTC; CDR3: CASAPGQGAFEQYF
V: TRBV5-5; J: TRBJ2-3; size: .; D: TRBD2; DNA: TGTGCCAGCAGCTTGGCCAGCGGGAGGGCGGATACGCAGTATTTT; CDR3: CASSLASGRADTQYF
V: TRBV7-9; J: TRBJ2-5; size: .; D: TRBD2; DNA: TGTGCCAGCAGCCGGAGGACTAGCGGGCACCAAGAGACCCAGTACTTC; CDR3: CASSRRTSGHQETQYF
V: TRBV19; J: TRBJ2-3; size: .; D: .; DNA: TGTGCCAGTAGTTTGAGGGAGGGCACAGATACGCAGTATTTT; CDR3: CASSLREGTDTQYF
V: TRBV6-1; J: TRBJ1-5; size: .; D: TRBD1; DNA: TGTGCCAGCAGTGAATATCCTCCGGCCAGGGGGCAGCCCCAGCATTTT; CDR3: CASSEYPPARGQPQHF
V: TRBV5-4; J: TRBJ2-4; size: .; D: .; DNA: TGTGCCAGCAGCTTGGCCCCGGAGGCGGGTGTCAAAAACATTCAGTACTTC; CDR3: CASSLAPEAGVKNIQYF
V: TRBV7-6; J: TRBJ2-7; size: .; D: TRBD2; DNA: TGTGCCAGCAGCTTGGAAACTAGCGGAGGCTCCTACGAGCAGTACTTC; CDR3: CASSLETSGGSYEQYF
V: TRBV11-1; J: TRBJ2-7; size: .; D: .; DNA: TGTGCCAGCAGCTTCTCCGGCTACGAGCAGTACTTC; CDR3: CASSFSGYEQYF
V: TRBV5-4; J: TRBJ2-1; size: .; D: .; DNA: TGTGCCAGCTGGGGGCGGGAAGGCGATGAGCAGTTCTTC; CDR3: CASWGREGDEQFF
V: TRBV27; J: TRBJ1-2; size: .; D: .; DNA: TGTGCCAGCAGTTTCAATATTCTAGGTGGCTACACCTTC; CDR3: CASSFNILGGYTF
V: TRBV11-3; J: TRBJ2-5; size: .; D: .; DNA: TGTGCCAGCAGCCAAAGCTTAGTAGGGGTTGGGGCCTTACAAGAGACCCAGTACTTC; CDR3: CASSQSLVGVGALQETQYF
V: TRBV5-4; J: TRBJ2-3; size: once; D: .; DNA: TGTGCCAGCAGCTTGACAGCTAGCACAGATACGCAGTATTTT; CDR3: CASSLTASTDTQYF